This T cell receptor beta chain appears in the sequencing data of a study of blood T cell repertoires in COVID-19 (dated by TCRdb to 2019 to 2021). Describing the broader study: Samples from collaborators originated in the United States, Italy and Spain and spanned both the acute and convalescent phases of COVID-19. The prospective study material was composed of cDNA or gDNA derived from T cells, B-cell-depleted T cells, or PBMCs. Deeply sampled blood TCRbeta repertoires from subjects exposed to, actively infected with, or recovered from COVID-19 were included in the dataset. A freely available public database, intended as a resource for researchers studying the immune response to SARS-CoV-2, is where the repertoires were released. The samples were drawn from the first 160 participants of the ongoing ImmuneRACE study and from 1,200 or so subjects provided by 6 global collaborators. A de-identified subject ID, COVID-19 status, age in years and sex were almost always included in the sample metadata. Where available, HLA class I and class II types were obtained from metadata supplied by the sample provider rather than from assay-based typing. General study outcomes and caveats: How much clinical and demographic metadata was included differed by source and by participant, and the metadata was provided uncurated.

A remark on this clone: Which antigen it targets is not known. Per-base qualities were not stored, and no clone one base away is much larger.

The collaborating institutions used their own protocols to collect whole blood in K2EDTA tubes. Collaborator samples were shipped for TCRbeta analysis as frozen whole blood, isolated PBMCs, or DNA extracted from either sample type. V loses 10 bases of germline sequence and J loses 0 bases, and the interval between the two ends is 16 bases. The CDR3 runs 15 amino acids, cysteine and phenylalanine included. Only CDR3 DNA remains: 45 bases, in frame from the first base. According to the germline V gene, CDR1 reads SNHLY and CDR2 reads FYNNEI. TCRbeta CDR3 regions were amplified from genomic DNA using the immunoSEQ Assay, a bias-controlled multiplex PCR. In the original analysis: The number of nucleated cells in each sample was estimated from the amplification of reference gene primers within the assay. To quantify the absolute abundance of each unique TCRbeta CDR3 rearrangement, sequence reads were collapsed and filtered. For each sample, productive Simpson clonality was calculated by taking the square root of Simpson's diversity index across productive rearrangements. TCRdb mirrors the immuneACCESS table, restricted to in-frame sequences. Some clones are absent from its copies; in checked studies, under half trace to an unresolved V gene, and the reason for the others is unknown. That table gives V, J and clone size, and the DNA gave D and trimming. The sample data list over 200,000 clones, and over 65% of these were observed just once. The ten top clones hold 3% to 3.5% of the sample.

This receptor was obtained from a woman of 80 years or more with acute or convalescent COVID-19. The chain joins TRBV2 to TRBJ2-1; TRBD2 is possibly the D segment (6 matching bases). The sequencing sample was made of peripheral blood. CDR3 region: CATRLGGSSYNEQFF. DNA sequence: TGTGCCACCCGACTCGGGGGAAGCTCCTACAATGAGCAGTTCTTC.